These T cell receptor beta chains were read from a single sample in a study of vaccination and CD4 T cells after COVID-19. Each CDR3 protein gets one entry after TCRdb re-called the PCR reads with MiXCR. The sample yields roughly 14,000 distinct CDR3 sequences, 25% to 35% seen once. The antigens of these receptors remain unknown. Sequenced here: CD4+ T cells from blood, cultured in vitro, sampled before SARS-CoV-2 vaccination. These receptors all come from a human donor who received a COVID-19 vaccine. The CDR3 runs from the conserved cysteine through the conserved F or W. A D gene is named only where the DNA matches it firmly. Clone size is stated in some rows and not others, as once, few, many or a class when expanded.

clone size,V gene,D gene,J gene,CDR3 length,CDR3 DNA,CDR3 protein
.,TRBV24-1,.,TRBJ1-5,14,TGTGCCACCAGTCGAGCCGGGGGCGGTCAGCCCCAGCATTTT,CATSRAGGGQPQHF
.,TRBV25-1,.,TRBJ2-1,14,TGTGCCAGCAGAACAGGGACCTCCTACAATGAGCAGTTCTTC,CASRTGTSYNEQFF
few,TRBV6-1,.,TRBJ1-1,14,TGTGCCAGCAGGCCCGGGACATCAAGCACTGAAGCTTTCTTT,CASRPGTSSTEAFF
once,TRBV20-1,.,TRBJ1-5,17,TGCAGTGCTAGTAATCCCCAAGGTGCGGTGGGCAATCAGCCCCAGCATTTT,CSASNPQGAVGNQPQHF
.,TRBV6-5,.,TRBJ1-2,13,TGTGCCAGCAGTTCGCAAAACAGCTATGGCTACACCTTC,CASSSQNSYGYTF
.,TRBV12-5,.,TRBJ1-1,17,TGTGCTAGTGGTTTGGTACCAGATGGGACGGTGAACACTGAAGCTTTCTTT,CASGLVPDGTVNTEAFF
.,TRBV30,.,TRBJ1-4,12,TGTGCCTGCCTTGCAACTAATGAAAAACTGTTTTTT,CACLATNEKLFF
few,TRBV2,TRBD2,TRBJ2-1,16,TGTGCCAGCAGTGAGTCCGTAGCGGGGGGGCTCAGTGAGCAGTTCTTC,CASSESVAGGLSEQFF
.,TRBV20-1,.,TRBJ2-5,17,TGCAGTGCTAGAGATAGGGTTAGCGGCGTCTCCAGGGAGACCCAGTACTTC,CSARDRVSGVSRETQYF
.,TRBV12-3/TRBV12-4,.,TRBJ2-2,14,TGTGCCAGCAGCCCAACCCCTAACACCGGGGAGCTGTTTTTT,CASSPTPNTGELFF
.,TRBV7-3,TRBD2,TRBJ2-3,15,TGTGCCAGCAGCTTAACGGCTAGCGGGGGTCCTACGCAGTATTTT,CASSLTASGGPTQYF
.,TRBV30,TRBD2,TRBJ2-1,15,TGTGCCTGGATATTTTCGACTAGCGGGGTTAATGAGCAGTTCTTC,CAWIFSTSGVNEQFF
.,TRBV12-3/TRBV12-4,.,TRBJ1-5,15,TGTGCCAGCAGTTTCTCGGGCGACCGGAATCAGCCCCAGCATTTT,CASSFSGDRNQPQHF
few,TRBV27,.,TRBJ1-5,14,TGTGCCAGCAGTCCCTCTCAGGGTGGGCAGCCCCAGCATTTT,CASSPSQGGQPQHF
.,TRBV27,TRBD2,TRBJ2-7,14,TGTGCCAGCCGGACTAGCGGGGGGGGATACGAGCAGTACTTC,CASRTSGGGYEQYF
.,TRBV19,TRBD1,TRBJ2-5,16,TGTGCCAGTAGTATAACCTCCGGACAGGGCCTGAAGACCCAGTACTTC,CASSITSGQGLKTQYF
.,TRBV25-1,.,TRBJ1-1,16,TGTGCCAGCAGTGTTCCCGGTACACCGAAGGGAACTGAAGCTTTCTTT,CASSVPGTPKGTEAFF
few,TRBV19,TRBD1,TRBJ1-5,14,TGTGCCAGTAGTCTGGGACAGGGAAATCAGCCCCAGCATTTT,CASSLGQGNQPQHF
.,TRBV10-1,.,TRBJ2-3,13,TGCGCCAGCAGTGACGGACCCACAGATACGCAGTATTTT,CASSDGPTDTQYF
.,TRBV7-2,.,TRBJ1-1,15,TGTGCCAGCAGCCTTTACCTCATGGCCGCGTGGGAAGCTTTCTTT,CASSLYLMAAWEAFF
.,TRBV12-3/TRBV12-4,TRBD1,TRBJ2-5,15,TGTGCCAGCAGTTCCGGGACAGGGAGTAGGGAGACCCAGTACTTC,CASSSGTGSRETQYF
few,TRBV20-1,TRBD2,TRBJ2-7,15,TGCAGTGCTAGAGATCGGCTAGCGGGGGGCTACGAGCAGTACTTC,CSARDRLAGGYEQYF
.,TRBV20-1,.,TRBJ2-7,13,TGCAGTGCTAGCCACGGAAGCTCCTACGAGCAGTACTTC,CSASHGSSYEQYF
.,TRBV20-1,TRBD1,TRBJ2-3,14,TGCAGTGCTAGAAGCCAGGGGGCGCGGAATACGCAGTATTTT,CSARSQGARNTQYF
.,TRBV18,TRBD2,TRBJ2-1,15,TGTGCCAGCTCGCTGGGACTAGCGGAATCCAATGAGCAGTTCTTC,CASSLGLAESNEQFF
.,TRBV6-1,.,TRBJ1-1,12,TGTGCCAGCAGTGAAGTTATCTCTGAAGCTTTCTTT,CASSEVISEAFF
few,TRBV6-1,.,TRBJ1-5,17,TGTGCCAGCAGCGGGGGGTCTACTCTTATAGGCAATCAGCCCCAGCATTTT,CASSGGSTLIGNQPQHF
once,TRBV20-1,TRBD2,TRBJ2-3,14,TGCAGTGCTAGAAAGCGGGGGGTTACAGATACGCAGTATTTT,CSARKRGVTDTQYF
large,TRBV5-1,TRBD2,TRBJ2-3,16,TGCGCCAGCAGCCGGACCGCGGGGGGGCAAACAGATACGCAGTATTTT,CASSRTAGGQTDTQYF
.,TRBV6-1,TRBD1,TRBJ2-6,19,TGTGCCAGCAGCCTAACTCTAGGGACAGGGAAGGCTGGGGCCAACGTCCGGACTTTC,CASSLTLGTGKAGANVRTF
few,TRBV14,.,TRBJ1-6,13,TGTGCCAGCAGCCAAGTTCCAGGTTCACCCCTCCACTTT,CASSQVPGSPLHF
.,TRBV6-1,.,TRBJ2-5,13,TGTGCCAGCAGTGAAGTGGGTACCGAGACCCAGTACTTC,CASSEVGTETQYF
few,TRBV20-1,TRBD2,TRBJ2-5,13,TGCAGTGTAGCGGGTGGAACCCAAGAGACCCAGTACTTC,CSVAGGTQETQYF
.,TRBV27,.,TRBJ1-6,13,TGTGCCAGCAGTTCCAGGGATAATTCACCCCTCCACTTT,CASSSRDNSPLHF
.,TRBV7-9,.,TRBJ1-1,14,TGTGCCAGCAGCTTATCCAGACTGAACACTGAAGCTTTCTTT,CASSLSRLNTEAFF
.,TRBV18,.,TRBJ1-6,13,TGTGCCAGCTCACCTAATAATAATTCACCCCTCCACTTT,CASSPNNNSPLHF
.,TRBV5-1,.,TRBJ1-2,15,TGCGCCAGCAGCTGGACTGAAACAGATATCTATGGCTACACCTTC,CASSWTETDIYGYTF
.,TRBV7-9,.,TRBJ1-6,15,TGTGCCAGCAGCTTAGGGGGCAGGGACGGTTCACCCCTCCACTTT,CASSLGGRDGSPLHF
few,TRBV28,.,TRBJ1-6,11,TGTGCCAGCACTTCACTTAGGGGTATCTACTTT,CASTSLRGIYF
few,TRBV20-1,TRBD1,TRBJ2-3,14,TGCAGTGCTAGAAGACAGGGGGCCACAGATACGCAGTATTTT,CSARRQGATDTQYF
few,TRBV2,TRBD2,TRBJ2-7,17,TGTGCCAGCAGTGGGACTAGCGGGGGCACCAGCTCCTACGAGCAGTACTTC,CASSGTSGGTSSYEQYF
.,TRBV12-3/TRBV12-4,TRBD1,TRBJ1-1,15,TGTGCCAGCAGACCTGGGACAGGAGGGAACACTGAAGCTTTCTTT,CASRPGTGGNTEAFF